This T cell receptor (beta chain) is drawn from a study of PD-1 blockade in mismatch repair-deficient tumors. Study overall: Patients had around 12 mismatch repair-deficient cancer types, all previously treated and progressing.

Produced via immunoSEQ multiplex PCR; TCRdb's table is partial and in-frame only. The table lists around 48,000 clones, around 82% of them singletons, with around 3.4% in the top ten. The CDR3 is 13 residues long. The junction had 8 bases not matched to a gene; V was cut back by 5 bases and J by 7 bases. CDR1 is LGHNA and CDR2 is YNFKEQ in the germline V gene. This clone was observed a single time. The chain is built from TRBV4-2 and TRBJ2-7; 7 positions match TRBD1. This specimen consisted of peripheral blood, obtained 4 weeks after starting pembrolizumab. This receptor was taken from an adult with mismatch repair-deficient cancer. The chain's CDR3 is CASSFDRAGEQYF. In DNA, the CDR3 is TGTGCCAGCAGCTTTGACAGGGCTGGAGAGCAGTACTTC.